This T cell receptor beta chain was recovered during a study of PD-1 blockade in classical Hodgkin lymphoma. Regarding the study as a whole: Initiation of nivolumab under 1 year after ASCT led to exclusion of patients. Compared with healthy donors, newly diagnosed patients reportedly showed lower baseline TCR diversity. Patients who responded completely had about the same baseline diversity as newly diagnosed patients. Why repertoires differed is undefined; disease activity or prior therapy possibly contributed.

The method was immunoSEQ multiplex PCR; TCRdb's version includes in-frame clones alone and lacks a portion of them. Found here are some 2,500 clones, 72% of them singletons; the top ten hold 10% to 11%. Details on this clone: What it binds is not known. An end of the junction does not agree with germline; a read error may underlie this.

No patient escaped relapse after autologous stem cell transplantation, and brentuximab vedotin exposure varied. Through magnetic negative selection, CD8+ T cells were separated from PBMCs that had been thawed. This CDR3 is 16 amino acids long. Per the germline V gene, CDR1 is MNHEY and CDR2 is SMNVEV (reference sequence). The TCR was taken from a human donor with classical Hodgkin lymphoma. This rearrangement joins TRBV27 to TRBJ2-1; TRBD1 might be the D (7 bases). The specimen comprised CD8+ T cells from blood, sampled at baseline. CDR3 loop: CASTLYPGGLNNEQFF. The CDR3 region has the DNA TGTGCCAGCACTTTATACCCAGGGGGGCTAAACAATGAGCAGTTCTTC.